What follows describes a single T cell receptor beta chain. This sample stems from a study of shared clonotypes between healthy human individuals. The input for sorted-subset replicate PCRs was 200 to 250 ng DNA, 25,000 to 35,000 T cell genomes. The method was immunoSEQ multiplex PCR; TCRdb's version includes in-frame clones alone and lacks a portion of them. This table holds over a million clones, 75% to 80% found once. CDR1 and CDR2 from the germline V gene are SEHNR and FQNEAQ (reference sequence). This CDR3 is built from 16 residues. With 1 base removed from V and 0 bases from J, the gap between germline ends came to 9 bases.

The chain employs TRBV7-9 and TRBJ2-2; D is unresolved. Sequencing used memory CD4+ T cells from PBMCs. Stated subset: CD45RA-negative fraction. The TCR sequence derives from a man aged 18 to 30 in good health. Some clones in this sample may be carry-over from other donors' samples. The CDR3 is CASSLGALPNTGELFF. The CDR3 DNA reads TGTGCCAGCAGCTTAGGGGCACTCCCGAACACCGGGGAGCTGTTTTTT.